Here is one T cell receptor (beta chain) with its context. Its antigen remains unknown. These data originate in a study of monozygotic twins with cystic fibrosis. Generated by immunoSEQ multiplex PCR, the TCRdb table keeps only in-frame clones and is missing some. The table has about 36,000 clones, about 80% seen once; the top ten hold around 1.7%. Study outcomes and limitations: Age, concordance and disease severity did not associate with shared CDR3 numbers.

V was shortened by 4 bases and J by 4 bases, with 16 bases between the two germline ends. The CDR3 spans 15 residues. Germline CDR1 SNHLY, CDR2 FYNNEI. The sequenced sample consisted of blood. The sequence was obtained from a girl between 2 and 10 years old with cystic fibrosis. The rearrangement joins TRBV2 to TRBJ1-2; perhaps TRBD1 as D (5 bases). The CDR3: CASSVTRQPLYGYTF. Here the CDR3 DNA reads TGTGCCAGCAGTGTCACAAGACAGCCACTCTATGGCTACACCTTC.